Below are 20 T cell receptor beta chains sequenced from a single sample in a study of blood T cells in healthy people across ages. Then a second PCR, running roughly 6 to 11 cycles, was carried out with a sample-barcoded 5' primer and a J-beta primer mix. TCRdb reprocessed the 5' RACE reads with MiXCR, giving one entry per CDR3 protein. The data contain around 650,000 distinct CDR3 sequences, 35% to 50% of them seen just once; the ten biggest clones take up roughly 30%. The specimen sequenced was blood. The receptors come from a man older than 75 in good health.

The rearrangement joins TRBV30 to TRBJ2-5; tentative D call: TRBD1 (5 bases). CDR1 is GTSNPN, CDR2 SVGIG, per germline (reference sequence). The CDR3 runs to 14 residues. V shed 0 bases and J shed 2 bases, with 10 bases lying between them. The CDR3 loop is CAWSVGAGQETQYF. CDR3 nucleotides: TGTGCCTGGAGTGTAGGGGCAGGGCAAGAGACCCAGTACTTC. Based on the CDR3 plus reference TRBV30 and TRBJ2-5, the full variable domain is SQTIHQWPATLVQPVGSPLSLECTVEGTSNPNLYWYRQAAGRGLQLLFYSVGIGQISSEVPQNLSASRPQDRQFILSSKKLLLSDSGFYLCAWSVGAGQETQYFGPGTRLLVL.

The genes are TRBV20-1 and TRBJ2-1; 16 bases map to TRBD2. Matching the DNA end better, TRBJ2-7 makes the J call doubtful. Germline V gene lookup returns CDR1 DFQATT and CDR2 SNEGSKA (reference sequence). The CDR3 has 18 residues. The CDR3 DNA follows: TGCAGTGCACAGGGACTAGCGGGGGGGCTGAGCTCCTACAATGAGCAGTACTTC. It encodes CSAQGLAGGLSSYNEQYF.

The J gene is TRBJ2-1, the V gene TRBV5-1, with no clear D. Trimming cost V 3 bases and J 4 bases, with 8 bases left between them. CDR1 SGHRS and CDR2 YFSETQ come from the germline V gene. The CDR3 is made up of 13 amino acids. In DNA, the CDR3 is TGCGCCAGCAGCTGGCGAGAATACAATGAGCAGTTCTTC. The encoded protein is CASSWREYNEQFF. Variable domain in full (rest from reference TRBV5-1 and TRBJ2-1): KAGVTQTPRYLIKTRGQQVTLSCSPISGHRSVSWYQQTPGQGLQFLFEYFSETQRNKGNFPGRFSGRQFSNSRSEMNVSTLELGDSALYLCASSWREYNEQFFGPGTRLTVL.

The rearrangement links TRBV29-1 to TRBJ2-1; 7 bases are a match to TRBD2. The CDR3 is made up of 12 amino acids. Germline V lookup: CDR1 SQVTM, CDR2 ANQGSEA. The trim removed 6 bases at V and 8 bases at J, leaving 7 bases unmatched. Here the CDR3 reads CSVDRLAYEQFF. The CDR3 bases are TGCAGCGTAGACCGACTAGCATATGAGCAGTTCTTC.

The V call is TRBV9, the J call TRBJ2-1, with D maybe TRBD2 (5 bases). The assigned J gene may be wrong: the sequence end matches TRBJ2-7 better. The CDR3 spans 18 residues. Germline assignment: CDR1 SGDLS and CDR2 YYNGEE. The chain's CDR3 is CASSVELRVISSYNEQYF. Here the CDR3 DNA reads TGTGCCAGCAGCGTAGAGTTGAGGGTAATCAGCTCCTACAATGAGCAGTACTTC.

The chain is built from TRBV11-2 and TRBJ2-7; 13 positions match TRBD2. This CDR3 region has 16 residues. CDR1 is SGHAT, CDR2 FQNNGV, per germline. V was pared by 5 bases and J by 3 bases, with 7 bases of the junction left unmatched. CDR3: CASSPGLAGSLYEQYF. CDR3 nucleotides: TGTGCCAGCAGCCCGGGACTAGCGGGGAGTCTCTACGAGCAGTACTTC.

On this clonotype: One end of the junction fails to match germline, which may point to a read error. J is TRBJ1-5 and V is TRBV18; 7 bases are shared with TRBD1. The length of the CDR3 is 14 residues. Germline V gives CDR1 KGHSH, CDR2 LQKENI. CDR3 loop: CASSPGQSSQPQHF. CDR3 DNA sequence: TGTGCCAGCTCACCGGGACAGAGCAGTCAGCCCCAGCATTTT.

A single count supports this clonotype. The chain is built from TRBV5-1 and TRBJ2-2, with 8 nucleotides matching TRBD1. The CDR3 length is 15 residues. The V and J ends lost 4 bases and 7 bases, in that order; junction bases with no gene match: 9. Germline V gene sequence: CDR1 SGHRS, CDR2 YFSETQ. CDR3 region: CASSPRTGLDGELFF. The CDR3 DNA reads TGCGCCAGCAGCCCTAGGACAGGGTTAGACGGGGAGCTGTTTTTT.

This clonotype has only a few counts. The V gene is TRBV6-2 or TRBV6-3, the J gene TRBJ1-5; D is unresolved. The CDR3 covers 15 residues. Germline CDR1 MNHEY, CDR2 SVGEGT. Trimming shortened V by 6 bases and J by 2 bases, and 14 bases separated the two germline ends. CDR3 sequence (DNA): TGTGCCAGCAGCCCCGATGGATTGGGCAATCAGCCCCAGCATTTT. Residues: CASSPDGLGNQPQHF.

The V gene is TRBV20-1, the J gene TRBJ2-7; TRBD1 or TRBD2 may be the D gene (5 bases each). Trimming left V 1 base short and J 9 bases short, with 19 bases between. This CDR3 spans 14 amino acids. Germline V gives CDR1 DFQATT, CDR2 SNEGSKA (reference sequence). CDR3 DNA sequence: TGCAGTGCTAGAGGGCCCCGGGGCCCGTATGGGCAGTACTTC. This translates into CSARGPRGPYGQYF.

In this sample, this clonotype turned up a few times. The chain is built from TRBV27 and TRBJ1-5; D gene uncertain. CDR1 and CDR2 (germline): MNHEY, SMNVEV (reference sequence). V shed 2 bases and J shed 3 bases, with 14 bases lying between them. This CDR3 is 16 amino acids long. This chain's CDR3 is CASSLRQPGYNQPQHF. The DNA for the CDR3 is TGTGCCAGCAGTTTAAGGCAACCGGGTTACAATCAGCCCCAGCATTTT.

This sequence joins TRBV7-2 and TRBJ1-2; D remains ambiguous. The CDR3 has 15 residues. Germline values: CDR1 SGHTA, CDR2 FQGNSA. V gave up 4 bases and J gave up 2 bases, with 14 bases separating them. CDR3 protein: CASSSFRTSNYGYTF. The CDR3 nucleotides are TGTGCCAGCAGCTCGTTCCGAACCTCAAACTATGGCTACACCTTC.

The chain is built from TRBV5-1 and TRBJ2-7, with D uncertain. The CDR3 contains 15 residues. Germline values: CDR1 SGHRS, CDR2 YFSETQ. The V gene lost 0 bases and the J gene lost 6 bases, with 16 bases spanning the gap. The CDR3 protein is CASSLVTDLALEQYF. CDR3 DNA: TGCGCCAGCAGCTTGGTTACAGACCTGGCCCTCGAGCAGTACTTC.

On this clonotype itself: Being one base from a much bigger clone, this may be a read error. This chain joins TRBV3-1 and TRBJ2-1; TRBD2 agrees at 11 bases. The CDR3 consists of 16 residues. Germline V gene sequence: CDR1 LGHDT, CDR2 YNNKEL (reference sequence). The CDR3 spells CASTIGSGGAGNKQFF. DNA of the CDR3: TGTGCCAGCACCATTGGTAGCGGGGGGGCGGGCAATAAGCAGTTCTTC.

Details on this clonotype: With a much larger clone just one base away, this may be a read error. V and J are TRBV20-1 and TRBJ2-3; 9 bases agree with TRBD1. Germline V gene lookup returns CDR1 DFQATT and CDR2 SNEGSKA (reference sequence). CDR3 length equals 15 residues. The CDR3 DNA reads TGCAGTGTTAGAGACAGGGGGAAGTTTCAGGATACGCAGTATTTT. Amino acid sequence: CSVRDRGKFQDTQYF.

This clonotype appeared a few times. The chain uses TRBV27 and TRBJ2-6, with D perhaps TRBD1 (5 bases). The germline V gene has CDR1 MNHEY and CDR2 SMNVEV (reference sequence). Trimming stripped 5 bases from V and 0 bases from J, with 20 bases between. This CDR3 region has 19 residues. The CDR3 DNA reads as TGTGCCAGCAGTGCCCCCCCAGGGTGGGGAACCTCTGGGGCCAACGTCCTGACTTTC. Amino acid sequence: CASSAPPGWGTSGANVLTF.

The chain joins TRBV20-1 to TRBJ2-6, with no clear D. Germline values: CDR1 DFQATT, CDR2 SNEGSKA (reference sequence). The germline V and J ends were trimmed by 5 bases and 0 bases, with 8 bases remaining between them. The CDR3 loop spans 14 amino acids. The CDR3 here is CSASQLSGANVLTF. For the CDR3, the DNA is TGCAGTGCTTCACAACTCTCTGGGGCCAACGTCCTGACTTTC.

About this clonotype: Given a much more abundant clone one base away, this may be a read error. The gene calls are TRBV7-9 and TRBJ2-1, with D possibly being TRBD1 or TRBD2 (6 bases each). The J call may be mistaken, given a closer DNA end match to TRBJ2-7. The CDR3 totals 17 residues. Germline V gene sequence: CDR1 SEHNR, CDR2 FQNEAQ (reference sequence). Here the CDR3 DNA reads TGTGCCAGCAGCGGCACGGGCCGGGGGCCGGGGTACAATGAGCAGTACTTC. Its protein product is CASSGTGRGPGYNEQYF.

The chain recombines TRBV4-2 with TRBJ2-4; D not resolved. CDR1 LGHNA and CDR2 YNFKEQ come from the germline V gene. This CDR3 has 17 amino acids. Trimming removed 0 bases from V and 7 bases from J, with 19 bases in between. The CDR3 region is CASSQDFLAQGWNIQYF. The CDR3 region has the DNA TGTGCCAGCAGCCAAGATTTTCTGGCCCAAGGTTGGAACATTCAGTACTTC.

This chain links TRBV12-3 or TRBV12-4 with TRBJ2-2, with D uncertain. There are 15 residues in the CDR3. Trimming took off 2 bases at V and 1 base at J, with 8 bases between the two ends. CDR3 loop: CASSLQALNTGELFF. CDR3 DNA: TGTGCCAGCAGTTTACAGGCACTGAACACCGGGGAGCTGTTTTTT.